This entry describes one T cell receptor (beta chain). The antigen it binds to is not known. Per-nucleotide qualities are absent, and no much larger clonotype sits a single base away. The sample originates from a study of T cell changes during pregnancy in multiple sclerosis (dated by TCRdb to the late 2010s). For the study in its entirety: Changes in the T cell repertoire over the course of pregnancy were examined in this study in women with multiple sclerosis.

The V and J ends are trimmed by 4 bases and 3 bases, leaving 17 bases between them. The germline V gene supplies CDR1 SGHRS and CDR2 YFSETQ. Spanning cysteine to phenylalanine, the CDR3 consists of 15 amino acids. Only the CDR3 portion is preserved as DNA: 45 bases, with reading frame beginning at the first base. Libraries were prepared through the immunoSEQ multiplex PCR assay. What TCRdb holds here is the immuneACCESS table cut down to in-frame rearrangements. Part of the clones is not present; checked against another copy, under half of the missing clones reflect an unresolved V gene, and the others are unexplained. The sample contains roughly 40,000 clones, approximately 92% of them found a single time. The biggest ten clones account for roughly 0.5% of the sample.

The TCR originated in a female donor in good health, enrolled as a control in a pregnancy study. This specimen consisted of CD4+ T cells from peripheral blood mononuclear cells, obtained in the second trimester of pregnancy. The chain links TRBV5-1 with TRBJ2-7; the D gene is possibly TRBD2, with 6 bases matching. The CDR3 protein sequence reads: CASSGTAQAYYEQYF. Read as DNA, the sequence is TGCGCCAGCAGCGGGACTGCCCAAGCCTACTACGAGCAGTACTTC.